These T cell receptor beta chains were read from a single sample in a study of graft-versus-host responses after intestinal transplantation. Libraries were prepared by immunoSEQ multiplex PCR; TCRdb keeps only in-frame clonotypes and omits some of them. This sample has more than 95,000 clones, with 90% found just once. No antigen has been identified for these receptors. The material sequenced was unstimulated CD4+ T cells sorted from spleen or lymph node cells, taken before intestinal transplant. These receptors were taken from a human donor who received an intestinal transplant. CDR3s include the opening cysteine and the closing phenylalanine or tryptophan. The D gene is left open where the match is weak. For some rows the clone size is stated as once, few or many, or as a class when expanded; others skip it.

size: NA; V: TRBV20-1; D: TRBD1; J: TRBJ2-7; DNA: TGCAGCGTTGGGACAGGCTACGAGCAGTACTTC; CDR3: CSVGTGYEQYF
size: NA; V: TRBV11-2; D: TRBD1; J: TRBJ1-4; DNA: TGTGCCAGCAGCTTAGTTGGACAGGGGGCCCTTAATGAAAAACTGTTTTTT; CDR3: CASSLVGQGALNEKLFF
size: NA; V: TRBV5-1; D: NA; J: TRBJ1-2; DNA: TGCGCCAGCAGCTTGGTAGGAGGAGGGCCCTACTATGGCTACACCTTC; CDR3: CASSLVGGGPYYGYTF
size: NA; V: TRBV5-1; D: TRBD2; J: TRBJ2-1; DNA: TGCGCCAGCAGCTTGGGGGGGGGTGAGCAGTTCTTC; CDR3: CASSLGGGEQFF
size: NA; V: TRBV29-1; D: NA; J: TRBJ2-1; DNA: TGCAGCGTTGAACTCCAGGGCTATGAGCAGTTCTTC; CDR3: CSVELQGYEQFF
size: NA; V: TRBV7-2; D: TRBD2; J: TRBJ2-4; DNA: TGTGCCAGCAGCTTAGTCCTAGCGGGGGGGCCAGGGATTCAGTACTTC; CDR3: CASSLVLAGGPGIQYF
size: NA; V: TRBV6-5; D: TRBD2; J: TRBJ2-5; DNA: TGTGCCAGCAGTTTTCTAGCGGGAGGAGGGGAGACCCAGTACTTC; CDR3: CASSFLAGGGETQYF
size: NA; V: TRBV7-2; D: TRBD1; J: TRBJ1-1; DNA: TGTGCCAGCAGCCAACCCGGGACAGGGCGGAAGAACACTGAAGCTTTCTTT; CDR3: CASSQPGTGRKNTEAFF
size: NA; V: TRBV5-1; D: TRBD2; J: TRBJ2-3; DNA: TGCGCCAGCAATAGCGGGAGCACAGATACGCAGTATTTT; CDR3: CASNSGSTDTQYF
size: NA; V: TRBV7-2; D: TRBD1; J: TRBJ1-2; DNA: TGTGCCAGCAGCTTATCAGGGGGCTATGGCTACACCTTC; CDR3: CASSLSGGYGYTF
size: NA; V: TRBV2; D: TRBD1; J: TRBJ1-1; DNA: TGTGCCAGCAGTGCCGGGACAGGGCGGTTCACTGAAGCTTTCTTT; CDR3: CASSAGTGRFTEAFF
size: NA; V: TRBV18; D: NA; J: TRBJ1-1; DNA: TGTGCCAGCTCACCATCAACAGTGAACACTGAAGCTTTCTTT; CDR3: CASSPSTVNTEAFF
size: few; V: TRBV6-1; D: NA; J: TRBJ1-2; DNA: TGTGCCAGTCCGGGATACCACTATGGCTACACCTTC; CDR3: CASPGYHYGYTF
size: NA; V: TRBV2; D: TRBD2; J: TRBJ2-7; DNA: TGTGCCGCAAAGCGGCCGGGACTAGCGGGAGGACACGCCTACGAGCAGTACTTC; CDR3: CAAKRPGLAGGHAYEQYF
size: NA; V: TRBV5-6; D: TRBD2; J: TRBJ2-7; DNA: TGTGCCAGCACTCTACTAGCGGGGGGGCCGGGCGAGCAGTACTTC; CDR3: CASTLLAGGPGEQYF
size: NA; V: TRBV7-9; D: TRBD2; J: TRBJ2-1; DNA: TGTGCCAGCAGCGAGGGACTAGCGGGGGGCTATGAGCAGTTCTTC; CDR3: CASSEGLAGGYEQFF
size: NA; V: TRBV7-8; D: TRBD1; J: TRBJ1-4; DNA: TGTGCCAGCAGCCCTAGGGGGCAGGGTGTGGGGGAAAAACTGTTTTTT; CDR3: CASSPRGQGVGEKLFF
size: NA; V: TRBV7-9; D: TRBD1; J: TRBJ1-1; DNA: TGTGCCAGCAGCTTGGACAGGGTACAAGCTTTCTTT; CDR3: CASSLDRVQAFF
size: once; V: TRBV9; D: TRBD1; J: TRBJ2-5; DNA: TGTGCCAGCAGCGCCTCGGGACAGAGGGGAGAGACCCAGTACTTC; CDR3: CASSASGQRGETQYF